Detailed here is one TCR beta chain. Its antigen is not identified. These data come from a study of cytomegalovirus exposure and HLA in healthy donors. Study-wide points: Immune exposure was documented only through CMV serostatus. Most of the TCR beta V segments (in an earlier analysis) were productive either about 87% or about 30% of the time.

The length of the CDR3 is 15 residues. The germline V gene has CDR1 MDHEN and CDR2 SYDVKM. The V and J ends lost 4 bases and 5 bases, in that order; junction bases with no gene match: 4. PCR used 60 Vbeta primers and 13 Jbeta primers. The data were produced by immunoSEQ multiplex PCR, yet TCRdb's version contains in-frame clones alone and is incomplete. The table shows about 180,000 clones, with about 82% occurring only once. This clonotype originated in a woman in her forties or fifties in good health and CMV-seropositive. The sequenced sample was PBMCs. The chain joins TRBV28 to TRBJ1-4; 10 bases fit TRBD1. The CDR3 DNA is TGTGCCAGCAGTTCCGCGGGACAGGGGAATGAAAAACTGTTTTTT. Translated: CASSSAGQGNEKLFF.